The clone carrying this TCR beta chain has a count of ten or more. Its specificity is not known. This entry is derived from a study of T cells in Graves' hyperthyroidism and ophthalmopathy. Notes on the study in general: Blood also showed most of the thyroid clonotypes that were expanded above 0.001.

Using RNA transcripts as the source, TCR beta CDR3 regions were amplified. TCR CDR3 underwent first-round RT-PCR with the HTBI primer set. MiXCR, run by TCRdb on the multiplex PCR reads, gives a single entry per CDR3 protein. Among about 300,000 distinct CDR3 sequences listed, about 15% were seen once. Sequences were obtained from blood. The receptor comes from a man younger than 40 with Graves' hyperthyroidism.

The CDR3 here is CSAREPRGSYNEQFF. DNA of the CDR3: TGCAGTGCTAGAGAACCCCGGGGCTCCTACAATGAGCAGTTCTTC. The chain combines TRBV20-1 with TRBJ2-1, with D possibly matching TRBD2 (5 bases). The CDR3 extends over 15 amino acids. Trimming cost V 0 bases and J 0 bases, with 9 bases left between them. Per germline, CDR1 DFQATT and CDR2 SNEGSKA (reference sequence).